What follows are 25 T cell receptor beta chains derived from one specimen sequenced in a study of blood T cell repertoires in COVID-19. This table comes from immunoSEQ multiplex PCR, and its TCRdb copy is limited to in-frame clones, with some not included. The sample contains some 170,000 clones, roughly 80% of which appear only once. Material for sequencing was peripheral blood. Receptor source: an elderly woman with acute or convalescent COVID-19.

The V call is TRBV29-1, the J call TRBJ1-3; D is possibly TRBD1 (6 bases). The V end was cut by 4 bases, the J end by 2 bases, with 12 bases between. From germline, CDR1 is SQVTM and CDR2 ANQGSEA. The CDR3 runs 14 residues. The CDR3 bases are TGCAGCGTTGCGACAGGTACGGCTGGAAACACCATATATTTT. It translates to CSVATGTAGNTIYF.

The chain employs TRBV11-2 and TRBJ2-1; 7 positions match TRBD1. The CDR3 has 13 amino acids. Germline loops: CDR1 SGHAT, CDR2 FQNNGV. Trimming removed 5 bases from V and 6 bases from J; junction bases left unmatched: 4. CDR3 sequence: CASSLGTANEQFF. The CDR3 coding sequence is TGTGCCAGCAGCCTGGGGACAGCCAATGAGCAGTTCTTC.

This clone was counted once. The V call is TRBV3-1 (or the pseudogene TRBV3-2), the J call TRBJ1-6, with D perhaps matching TRBD1 (5 bases). V was pared by 4 bases and J by 7 bases, with 14 bases between. CDR3 size: 15 residues. Germline CDR1 LGHDT, CDR2 YNNKEL (reference sequence). CDR3 sequence: CASSLSWGGNSPLHF. CDR3 in DNA: TGTGCCAGCAGCCTCTCCTGGGGGGGAAATTCACCCCTCCACTTT.

The chain uses TRBV28 and TRBJ2-7; D unclear. Trimming took off 4 bases at V and 3 bases at J, with 10 bases between the two ends. This CDR3 spans 13 amino acids. The germline V gene has CDR1 MDHEN and CDR2 SYDVKM. CDR3 protein: CASSSPSLYEQYF. DNA for the CDR3: TGTGCCAGCAGTTCCCCCAGTCTCTACGAGCAGTACTTC.

This rearrangement joins TRBV6-4 to TRBJ2-2; 10 bases agree with TRBD2. This CDR3 is built from 15 residues. The germline CDR1 and CDR2 sequences are MRHNA and SNTAGT. V trimming: 2 bases; J trimming: 6 bases; junction bases outside the gene matches: 3. The CDR3 here is CASSDLAGVAGELFF. The CDR3 nucleotides are TGTGCCAGCAGTGACCTAGCGGGAGTTGCCGGGGAGCTGTTTTTT.

The DNA of the CDR3 is TGTGCCAGCAGTTCACAGGGTTGGGAGACCCAGTACTTC. Amino acids: CASSSQGWETQYF. The chain recombines TRBV5-8 with TRBJ2-5, with a tentative D call TRBD1 (6 bases). Trimming removed 5 bases at V and 5 bases at J, with 13 bases between. The CDR3 extends over 13 amino acids. CDR1 and CDR2 (germline): SGHTS, YDEGEE.

Here the CDR3 DNA reads TGTGCCAGCTCACTCCAGGGGGCGTCTAACTATGGCTACACCTTC. Protein: CASSLQGASNYGYTF. The chain uses TRBV18 and TRBJ1-2; 8 bases map to TRBD1. Germline values: CDR1 KGHSH, CDR2 LQKENI. Trimming at V came to 4 bases and at J to 0 bases, leaving 4 bases not matched to a gene. The CDR3 is made up of 15 amino acids.

The chain combines TRBV15 with TRBJ2-5, with D maybe TRBD1 (6 bases). The CDR3 is made up of 14 amino acids. Trimming took off 5 bases at V and 4 bases at J, with 14 bases between the two ends. The V gene's germline CDR1 is LNHNV and CDR2 YYDKDF (reference sequence). CDR3 sequence reads: CATSVRGGGETQYF. In DNA, the CDR3 is TGTGCCACCAGCGTCCGTGGGGGCGGAGAGACCCAGTACTTC.

V gene TRBV5-1 combines with J gene TRBJ2-3; 11 bases align to TRBD1. The CDR3 consists of 14 residues. Trimming took 3 bases from V and 5 from J; bases not matched to a gene: 2. Germline V lookup: CDR1 SGHRS, CDR2 YFSETQ. DNA of the CDR3: TGCGCCAGCAGCTCGGACAGGGGGCAAGATACGCAGTATTTT. Residues: CASSSDRGQDTQYF.

The chain links TRBV4-1 to TRBJ2-1; TRBD2 matches at 7 bases. V lost 0 bases to trimming and J lost 8 bases; unmatched junction nucleotides: 10. The CDR3 is 16 residues long. Germline lookup yields CDR1 MGHRA and CDR2 YSYEKL. The CDR3 sequence is CASSQERSGGLDEQFF. The CDR3 DNA is TGCGCCAGCAGCCAAGAAAGGTCGGGAGGTTTGGATGAGCAGTTCTTC.

The genes are TRBV7-2 and TRBJ1-4, with TRBD1 as a possible D gene (6 bases). This CDR3 contains 14 residues. Trimming removed 7 bases at V and 5 bases at J, with 14 bases between. Looked up from germline, CDR1 is SGHTA and CDR2 is FQGNSA. This chain's CDR3 is CASTPGGQNEKLFF. The CDR3 DNA sequence: TGTGCCAGCACCCCGGGGGGGCAGAATGAAAAACTGTTTTTT.

The genes are TRBV6-6 and TRBJ1-5; no reliable D call. The CDR3 has 16 residues. Germline lookup yields CDR1 MNHNY and CDR2 SVGAGI (reference sequence). The ends were cut back, 2 bases at V and 0 bases at J, with 11 bases in the middle. In nucleotides, the CDR3 is TGTGCCAGCAGTTACGCAGCGGATAATAGCAATCAGCCCCAGCATTTT. The encoded protein is CASSYAADNSNQPQHF.

The V and J genes are TRBV11-3 and TRBJ2-2; D is unresolved. The CDR3 is 13 residues long. The V end lost 0 bases, the J end lost 6 bases, and 5 bases lay between the germline ends. Germline V CDR1 and CDR2: SGHNT, YENEEA. The chain's CDR3 is CASSLETAGELFF. CDR3 sequence (DNA): TGTGCCAGCAGCTTAGAAACGGCCGGGGAGCTGTTTTTT.

The genes are TRBV7-2 and TRBJ2-1, with 7 bases aligning to TRBD2. Looked up from germline, CDR1 is SGHTA and CDR2 is FQGNSA. There are 15 residues in the CDR3. Trimming cost V 2 bases and J 8 bases; bases outside gene matches: 9. Here the CDR3 DNA reads TGTGCCAGCAGCTTACGGACTAGTAATTCGGATGAGCAGTTCTTC. Its protein product is CASSLRTSNSDEQFF. Variable domain in full (rest from reference TRBV7-2 and TRBJ2-1): GAGVSQSPSNKVTEKGKDVELRCDPISGHTALYWYRQSLGQGLEFLIYFQGNSAPDKSGLPSDRFSAERTGGSVSTLTIQRTQQEDSAVYLCASSLRTSNSDEQFFGPGTRLTVL.

This clone appeared a single time. In nucleotides, the CDR3 is TGTGCCAGCAGTAAAAGGACAGGGTTAAGTACTGAGCAGTTCTTC. Translation gives CASSKRTGLSTEQFF. The chain combines TRBV28 with TRBJ2-1; 8 positions agree with TRBD1. CDR1 MDHEN and CDR2 SYDVKM come from the germline V gene. This CDR3 has 15 residues. With V trimmed by 5 bases and J by 9 bases, 12 bases remained unmatched.

The V gene is TRBV30, the J gene TRBJ2-1; TRBD1 aligns across 11 bases. The germline V gene encodes CDR1 GTSNPN and CDR2 SVGIG (reference sequence). After removal of 5 bases from V and 6 bases from J, the junction contained 6 bases not matched to a gene. The CDR3 loop spans 14 amino acids. CDR3 DNA: TGTGCCTGGTGTCGGGACAGGGGGACCAATGAGCAGTTCTTC. Translating gives CAWCRDRGTNEQFF.

The rearrangement links TRBV5-6 to TRBJ2-7, with D unclear. Germline V lookup: CDR1 SGHDT, CDR2 YYEEEE. This CDR3 is 14 amino acids long. The germline V and J ends were trimmed by 0 bases and 1 base, with 8 bases remaining between them. CDR3 in amino acids: CASSLATLSYEQYF. The CDR3 bases are TGTGCCAGCAGCTTGGCGACACTTTCCTACGAGCAGTACTTC.

A word on this clone: Other DNA sequences of this sample code for an identical CDR3. The chain joins TRBV29-1 to TRBJ1-1; TRBD1 aligns across 7 bases. The V segment lost 7 bases and the J segment 0 bases; nucleotides outside the gene matches: 2. Germline-derived CDR1 and CDR2 are SQVTM and ANQGSEA. The CDR3 runs 12 residues. CDR3 region: CSADRVNTEAFF. CDR3 coding DNA: TGCAGCGCCGACAGGGTGAACACTGAAGCTTTCTTT.

The chain recombines TRBV7-2 with TRBJ2-2, with TRBD2 identical over 12 bases. Trimming removed 3 bases from V and 8 bases from J; junction bases left unmatched: 1. In germline, CDR1 is SGHTA, CDR2 FQGNSA. The CDR3 spans 14 residues. CDR3 region: CASSLTSGSGELFF. The CDR3 bases are TGTGCCAGCAGCTTGACTAGCGGGAGTGGGGAGCTGTTTTTT.

The V and J genes are TRBV27 and TRBJ2-7; D is possibly TRBD2 (6 bases). V shed 6 bases and J shed 5 bases, with 29 bases lying between them. There are 18 residues in the CDR3. CDR1 MNHEY and CDR2 SMNVEV come from the germline V gene (reference sequence). CDR3 DNA: TGTGCCAGCAGCTCCGGGCTAGCGCTCTTCCCGGGTTGGAACGAGCAGTACTTC. This gives the protein CASSSGLALFPGWNEQYF.

This clone has only one observation. The chain combines TRBV29-1 with TRBJ1-3; D is unresolved. CDR3 length: 11 amino acids. Germline V gene data show CDR1 as SQVTM and CDR2 as ANQGSEA. V was shortened by 3 bases and J by 4 bases, with 4 bases between the two germline ends. CDR3 amino acids: CSVDSGNTIYF. The DNA for the CDR3 is TGCAGCGTTGATTCAGGAAACACCATATATTTT.

The CDR3 region is CASSLSGSSGNTIYF. CDR3 DNA sequence: TGTGCCAGCAGCTTATCCGGGAGCTCTGGAAACACCATATATTTT. The chain recombines TRBV7-3 with TRBJ1-3; D ambiguous. Between the trimmed V and J ends, which lost 2 bases and 0 bases, there was a span of 8 bases. Germline V CDR1 and CDR2: SGHTA, FQGTGA. The CDR3 is 15 residues long.

This clone was seen a single time. V and J are TRBV7-9 and TRBJ1-6; weak D call: TRBD1 (6 bases). CDR3 length: 14 residues. CDR1 is SEHNR, CDR2 FQNEAQ, per germline (reference sequence). Trimming shortened V by 5 bases and J by 9 bases, and 14 bases separated the two germline ends. The CDR3 DNA follows: TGTGCCAGCAGCGAGCAGGGGTATGGTTCACCCCTCCACTTT. Protein sequence: CASSEQGYGSPLHF.

The chain employs TRBV7-6 and TRBJ2-3, with 8 bases aligning to TRBD1. Germline trimming cut 1 base from V and 8 bases from J; bases unmatched to any gene: 8. Per germline, CDR1 SGHVS and CDR2 FNYEAQ. There are 15 residues in the CDR3. This chain's CDR3 is CASSLGGDRWGTQYF. As DNA, the CDR3 is TGTGCCAGCAGCTTAGGCGGGGACAGGTGGGGTACGCAGTATTTT.

The chain carries TRBV4-1 and TRBJ2-5; 7 nucleotides line up with TRBD1. Germline trimming cut 3 bases from V and 4 bases from J; bases unmatched to any gene: 8. The CDR3 is made up of 15 amino acids. The germline V gene has CDR1 MGHRA and CDR2 YSYEKL. The CDR3 sequence: CASSQVTGIGETQYF. The DNA for the CDR3 is TGCGCCAGCAGCCAGGTGACAGGGATTGGAGAGACCCAGTACTTC.